This TCR beta chain was found in a study of CD8 T cell repertoires and HIV-1 epitope variants. Overall study: Each of Twenty-five Gag and Nef epitope peptides stimulated a separate culture. Tested: three Gag epitope families, Nef HW9 and YT9.

Generated by immunoSEQ multiplex PCR, the TCRdb table keeps only in-frame clones and is missing some. The sample includes approximately 1,200 clones, over 50% of them seen just once. This clone was observed a handful of times. Antigen: not known. This TCR was sampled from a male donor with HIV. Sequences were obtained from cultured CD8+ T cells derived from PBMCs.

CDR3 coding DNA: TGTGCCAGCAGCTTGGACGATTCACCCCTCCACTTT. It specifies CASSLDDSPLHF. The J gene is TRBJ1-6, the V gene TRBV5-6; D is undetermined. Trimming took off 0 bases at V and 8 bases at J, with 3 bases between the two ends. The CDR3 contains 12 residues. Germline V gene lookup returns CDR1 SGHDT and CDR2 YYEEEE.